This T cell receptor beta chain was found in a study of control samples from healthy donors and cancer patients. This clone was observed a handful of times. Libraries were prepared by immunoSEQ multiplex PCR; TCRdb keeps only in-frame clonotypes and omits some of them. The table includes 85,000 to 100,000 clones, 80% to 95% detected once. V lost 6 bases and J lost 5, with 6 bases in between. The CDR3 extends over 11 amino acids. The material sequenced was blood. This TCR was sampled from a man younger than 30 in good health. The chain combines TRBV12-3 or TRBV12-4 with TRBJ2-3; D uncertain. CDR3 amino acids: CASRDLDTQYF. In DNA, the CDR3 is TGTGCCAGCAGGGACCTAGATACGCAGTATTTT.